Following are 18 T cell receptor beta chains from one sample sequenced in a study of T cell repertoires in cytomegalovirus infection. A single record per CDR3 protein comes from TCRdb applying MiXCR to the reads. The profile shows roughly 500,000 distinct CDR3 sequences, more than 40% of them singletons. These TCRs' antigens remain unknown. Sequencing was performed on cultured PBMCs, taken from culture after CMV antigen stimulation. The receptors originated from a human donor in good health (CMV status not recorded). Some clones in this sample may be carry-over from other donors' samples.

This clonotype was observed a handful of times. The chain recombines TRBV7-2 with TRBJ2-1; 12 bases are shared with TRBD2. Germline V CDR1 and CDR2: SGHTA, FQGNSA. This CDR3 is 13 amino acids long. With 6 bases clipped from V and 9 bases from J, the junction kept 3 bases outside the gene matches. The CDR3 protein is CASRPTSGSEQFF. For the CDR3, the DNA is TGTGCCAGCAGGCCGACTAGCGGGAGTGAGCAGTTCTTC.

The rearrangement links TRBV5-4 to TRBJ2-2; a weak D match, TRBD1 (5 bases). V was trimmed by 6 bases and J by 6 bases, leaving 15 bases between them. The CDR3 runs to 14 residues. Per germline, CDR1 SGHNT and CDR2 YYREEE (reference sequence). DNA of the CDR3: TGTGCCAGCAACGACCTGGGGCGTCCCGGGGAGCTGTTTTTT. Its translation is CASNDLGRPGELFF.

This chain links TRBV7-6 with TRBJ1-6, with a tentative D call TRBD1 (5 bases). The V and J ends lost 1 base and 0 bases respectively, with 13 bases between them. The CDR3 is 18 residues long. CDR1 is SGHVS, CDR2 FNYEAQ, per germline. CDR3 DNA: TGTGCCAGCAGCTTAGAATGGGACGCGGGCTCCTATAATTCACCCCTCCACTTT. Translated, it gives CASSLEWDAGSYNSPLHF.

This clonotype was detected ten times or more. The V call is TRBV7-2, the J call TRBJ1-1; D is possibly TRBD1 (5 bases). Germline assignment: CDR1 SGHTA and CDR2 FQGNSA. With 7 bases removed from V and 0 bases from J, the gap between germline ends came to 18 bases. This CDR3 has 16 amino acids. The DNA for the CDR3 is TGTGCCAGCAACCAACCGGGGCTAGGGATGAACACTGAAGCTTTCTTT. This encodes CASNQPGLGMNTEAFF. Looking up the rest from reference TRBV7-2 and TRBJ1-1 gives the full variable domain: GAGVSQSPSNKVTEKGKDVELRCDPISGHTALYWYRQSLGQGLEFLIYFQGNSAPDKSGLPSDRFSAERTGGSVSTLTIQRTQQEDSAVYLCASNQPGLGMNTEAFFGQGTRLTVV.

As to this clonotype: Being one base from a much bigger clone, this may be a read error. The chain uses TRBV7-2 and TRBJ2-1; 12 bases line up with TRBD2. Germline CDR1 SGHTA, CDR2 FQGNSA. The CDR3 is 17 residues long. V dropped 5 bases and J dropped 5; count of bases not matched to a gene: 10. The chain's CDR3 is CASSPRGLAGAHNEQFF. The CDR3 DNA reads as TGTGCCAGCAGCCCCAGGGGACTAGCGGGTGCGCACAATGAGCAGTTCTTC.

V usage is TRBV11-2 and J usage is TRBJ2-4; the match to TRBD2 covers 7 bases. Per the germline V gene, CDR1 is SGHAT and CDR2 is FQNNGV. The CDR3 totals 20 residues. The ends lost 5 bases at V and 3 bases at J; junction bases unmatched: 22. The CDR3 sequence is CASSPSSGVSYTRVKNIQYF. CDR3 DNA: TGTGCCAGCAGCCCCTCGAGCGGGGTTTCCTATACACGGGTCAAAAACATTCAGTACTTC.

The genes are TRBV7-2 and TRBJ2-7; D may match TRBD1 or TRBD2 (5 bases each). The CDR3 is 18 residues long. Germline CDR1 is SGHTA and CDR2 is FQGNSA. V was clipped by 7 bases and J by 6 bases, with 31 bases between them. Here the CDR3 reads CASTGVSYGSGGPFEQYF. CDR3 nucleotide sequence: TGTGCCAGCACCGGGGTCTCTTACGGGTCTGGGGGTCCCTTCGAGCAGTACTTC.

This rearrangement joins TRBV6-1 to TRBJ1-1; a possible D gene is TRBD1 (5 bases). This CDR3 region has 11 residues. The germline V gene encodes CDR1 MNHNS and CDR2 SASEGT. V lost 4 bases to trimming and J lost 10 bases, with 10 bases between them. DNA of the CDR3: TGTGCCAGCAGTGGCCCGAGGGGAGCTTTCTTT. Amino acid sequence: CASSGPRGAFF.

CDR3 in DNA: TGTGCCAGCAGCATACAGGGGGTAGATGGCTACACCTTC. Translating gives CASSIQGVDGYTF. The chain links TRBV5-4 to TRBJ1-2; 8 nucleotides align to TRBD1. CDR3 length equals 13 residues. Germline values: CDR1 SGHNT, CDR2 YYREEE (reference sequence). V dropped 4 bases and J dropped 6; count of bases not matched to a gene: 5.

This clonotype turned up a few times. The gene calls are TRBV5-4 and TRBJ1-6, with 8 bases lining up with TRBD1. Germline assignment: CDR1 SGHNT and CDR2 YYREEE (reference sequence). V shed 3 bases and J 1 base; nucleotides not matched to a gene: 3. The CDR3 extends over 16 amino acids. DNA of the CDR3: TGTGCCAGCAGCTCCACAGGGGGGTCCTATAATTCACCCCTCCACTTT. Translation: CASSSTGGSYNSPLHF.

V gene TRBV12-3 or TRBV12-4 combines with J gene TRBJ1-4; D not certain. Trimming took 6 bases from V and 3 from J, leaving 8 bases between them. This CDR3 is 13 amino acids long. Here the CDR3 DNA reads TGTGCCAGCAGGCCGGGCCCTAATGAAAAACTGTTTTTT. Amino acid sequence: CASRPGPNEKLFF.

This clonotype was observed many times. This chain uses TRBV7-2 with TRBJ2-7, with 9 positions matching TRBD2. Germline CDR1 and CDR2: SGHTA and FQGNSA. Germline trimming cut 5 bases from V and 3 bases from J; bases unmatched to any gene: 8. The CDR3 consists of 15 residues. CDR3 sequence: CASSLGAGGLYEQYF. CDR3 in DNA: TGTGCCAGCAGCCTCGGAGCGGGGGGACTCTACGAGCAGTACTTC.

This clonotype was detected a few times. V gene TRBV7-8 combines with J gene TRBJ2-5, with TRBD1 matching over 12 bases. The CDR3 consists of 19 residues. Trimming at V came to 5 bases and at J to 0 bases, leaving 13 bases not matched to a gene. Germline V gene data show CDR1 as SGHVS and CDR2 as FQNEAQ. In DNA form, the CDR3 reads TGTGCCAGCAGCCAACCGGGACAGGGGGCGATTGAGTACCAAGAGACCCAGTACTTC. Protein: CASSQPGQGAIEYQETQYF.

Ten or more counts support this clonotype. This chain joins TRBV7-2 and TRBJ1-1, with D perhaps TRBD1 (5 bases). CDR1 is SGHTA and CDR2 is FQGNSA in the germline V gene. Trimming removed 4 bases from V and 0 bases from J, with 6 bases in between. This CDR3 region has 13 residues. CDR3 nucleotides: TGTGCCAGCAGCTCGACAGTGAACACTGAAGCTTTCTTT. Translation: CASSSTVNTEAFF. The full variable domain, completed using reference TRBV7-2 and TRBJ1-1, is GAGVSQSPSNKVTEKGKDVELRCDPISGHTALYWYRQSLGQGLEFLIYFQGNSAPDKSGLPSDRFSAERTGGSVSTLTIQRTQQEDSAVYLCASSSTVNTEAFFGQGTRLTVV.

The gene calls are TRBV6-8 and TRBJ2-2; TRBD2 aligns across 8 bases. Trimming at V came to 2 bases and at J to 5 bases, leaving 4 bases not matched to a gene. Germline V CDR1 and CDR2: MNHGY, SAAAGT. This CDR3 contains 15 residues. CDR3 residues: CASSYEVAGTGELFF. CDR3 coding DNA: TGTGCCAGCAGTTACGAAGTAGCGGGAACCGGGGAGCTGTTTTTT.

This chain uses TRBV5-1 with TRBJ1-2; D is undetermined. This CDR3 comprises 14 residues. Germline V gene data show CDR1 as SGHRS and CDR2 as YFSETQ. Trimming cost V 4 bases and J 4 bases, with 14 bases left between them. CDR3 nucleotides: TGCGCCAGCAGCCCGCCTGAACAACTCTATGGCTACACCTTC. Translated: CASSPPEQLYGYTF.

This clonotype was seen once. The J gene is TRBJ2-1, the V gene TRBV7-1; 12 bases align to TRBD2. TRBV7-1 has ORF status, its function being uncertain. The CDR3 loop spans 18 amino acids. The V segment lost 3 bases and the J segment 2 bases; nucleotides outside the gene matches: 8. As DNA, the CDR3 is TGTGCCAGCAGCTCGATAATTGGACTAGCGGGGACCTACAATGAGCAGTTCTTC. Translated: CASSSIIGLAGTYNEQFF.

The V and J genes are TRBV7-2 and TRBJ2-3; D possibly corresponds to TRBD2 (5 bases). CDR3 size: 14 residues. The ends were cut back, 5 bases at V and 1 base at J, with 10 bases in the middle. Germline V CDR1 and CDR2: SGHTA, FQGNSA. The CDR3 coding sequence is TGTGCCAGCAGCCGGCGGGCGGGCACAGATACGCAGTATTTT. Protein product: CASSRRAGTDTQYF.